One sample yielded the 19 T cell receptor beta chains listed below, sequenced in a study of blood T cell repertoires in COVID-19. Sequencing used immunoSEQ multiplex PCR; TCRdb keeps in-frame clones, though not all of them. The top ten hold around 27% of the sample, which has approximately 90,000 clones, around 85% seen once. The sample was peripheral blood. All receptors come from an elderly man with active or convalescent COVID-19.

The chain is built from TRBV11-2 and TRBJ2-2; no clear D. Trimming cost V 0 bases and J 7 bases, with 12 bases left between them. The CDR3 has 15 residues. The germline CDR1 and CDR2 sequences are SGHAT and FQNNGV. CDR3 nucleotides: TGTGCCAGCAGCTTAGAAGTTGCGTTCTACGGGGAGCTGTTTTTT. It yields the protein CASSLEVAFYGELFF.

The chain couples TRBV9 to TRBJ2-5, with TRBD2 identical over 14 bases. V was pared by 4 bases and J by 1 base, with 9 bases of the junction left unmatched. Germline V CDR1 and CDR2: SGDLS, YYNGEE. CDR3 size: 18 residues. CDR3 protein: CASSFGLAGGRLQETQYF. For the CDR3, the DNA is TGTGCCAGCAGCTTCGGACTAGCGGGGGGCCGCCTCCAAGAGACCCAGTACTTC.

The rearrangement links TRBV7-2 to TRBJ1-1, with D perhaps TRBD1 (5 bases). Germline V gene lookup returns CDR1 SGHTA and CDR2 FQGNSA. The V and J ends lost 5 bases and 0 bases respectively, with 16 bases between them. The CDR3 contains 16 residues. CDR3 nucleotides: TGTGCCAGCAGCCAAAGGAAAGGGGCGCTGAACACTGAAGCTTTCTTT. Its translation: CASSQRKGALNTEAFF.

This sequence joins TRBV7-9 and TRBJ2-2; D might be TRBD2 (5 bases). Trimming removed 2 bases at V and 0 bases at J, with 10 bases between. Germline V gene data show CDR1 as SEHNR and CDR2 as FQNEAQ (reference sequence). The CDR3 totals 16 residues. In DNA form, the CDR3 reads TGTGCCAGCAGCTTACGCCGGCGGGCGAACACCGGGGAGCTGTTTTTT. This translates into CASSLRRRANTGELFF. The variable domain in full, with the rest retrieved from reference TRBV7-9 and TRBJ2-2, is DTGVSQNPRHKITKRGQNVTFRCDPISEHNRLYWYRQTLGQGPEFLTYFQNEAQLEKSRLLSDRFSAERPKGSFSTLEIQRTEQGDSAMYLCASSLRRRANTGELFFGEGSRLTVL.

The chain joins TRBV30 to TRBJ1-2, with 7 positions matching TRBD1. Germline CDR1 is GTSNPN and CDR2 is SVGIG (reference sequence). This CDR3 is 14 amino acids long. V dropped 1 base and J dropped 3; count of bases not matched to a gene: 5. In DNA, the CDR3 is TGTGCCTGGAGTGCCGAGACAGGGCACTATGGCTACACCTTC. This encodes CAWSAETGHYGYTF.

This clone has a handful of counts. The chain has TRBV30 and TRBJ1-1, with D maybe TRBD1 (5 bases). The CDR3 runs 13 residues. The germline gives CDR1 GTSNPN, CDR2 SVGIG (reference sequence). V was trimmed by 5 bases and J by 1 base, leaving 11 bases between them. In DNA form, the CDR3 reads TGTGCCTGGGCACGACAGTCGAACACTGAAGCTTTCTTT. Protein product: CAWARQSNTEAFF.

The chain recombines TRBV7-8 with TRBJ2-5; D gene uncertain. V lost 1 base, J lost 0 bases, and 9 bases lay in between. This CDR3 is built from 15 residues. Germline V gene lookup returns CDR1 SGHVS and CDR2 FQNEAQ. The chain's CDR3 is CASSLDSRYQETQYF. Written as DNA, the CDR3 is TGTGCCAGCAGCTTAGACTCGAGGTACCAAGAGACCCAGTACTTC. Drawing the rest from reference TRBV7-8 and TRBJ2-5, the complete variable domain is GAGVSQSPRYKVAKRGQDVALRCDPISGHVSLFWYQQALGQGPEFLTYFQNEAQLDKSGLPSDRFFAERPEGSVSTLKIQRTQQEDSAVYLCASSLDSRYQETQYFGPGTRLLVL.

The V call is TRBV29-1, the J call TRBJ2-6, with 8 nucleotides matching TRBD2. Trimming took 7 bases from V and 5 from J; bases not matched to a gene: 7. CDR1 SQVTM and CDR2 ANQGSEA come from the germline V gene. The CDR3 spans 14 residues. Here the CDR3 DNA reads TGCAGCGCCATGACTAGCGATAGGGCCAACGTCCTGACTTTC. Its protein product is CSAMTSDRANVLTF.

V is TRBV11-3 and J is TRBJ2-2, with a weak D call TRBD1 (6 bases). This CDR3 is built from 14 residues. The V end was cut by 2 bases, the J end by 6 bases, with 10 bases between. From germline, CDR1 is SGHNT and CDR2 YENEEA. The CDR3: CASSLTGPAGELFF. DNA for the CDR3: TGTGCCAGCAGCTTAACAGGGCCGGCCGGGGAGCTGTTTTTT.

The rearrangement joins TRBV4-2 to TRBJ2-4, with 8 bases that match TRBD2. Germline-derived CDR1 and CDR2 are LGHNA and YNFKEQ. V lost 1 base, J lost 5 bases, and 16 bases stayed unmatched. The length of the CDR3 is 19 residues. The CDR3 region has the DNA TGTGCCAGCAGCCAAGTCGGGTCCGCCGCGGGGGGTACCGAAAACATTCAGTACTTC. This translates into CASSQVGSAAGGTENIQYF.

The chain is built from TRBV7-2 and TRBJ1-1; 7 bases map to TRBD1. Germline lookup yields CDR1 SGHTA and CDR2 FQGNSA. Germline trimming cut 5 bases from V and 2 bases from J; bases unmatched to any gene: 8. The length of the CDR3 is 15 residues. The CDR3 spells CASSPLGQLNTEAFF. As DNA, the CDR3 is TGTGCCAGCAGCCCACTGGGACAGTTAAACACTGAAGCTTTCTTT. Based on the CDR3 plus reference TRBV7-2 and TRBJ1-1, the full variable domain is GAGVSQSPSNKVTEKGKDVELRCDPISGHTALYWYRQSLGQGLEFLIYFQGNSAPDKSGLPSDRFSAERTGGSVSTLTIQRTQQEDSAVYLCASSPLGQLNTEAFFGQGTRLTVV.

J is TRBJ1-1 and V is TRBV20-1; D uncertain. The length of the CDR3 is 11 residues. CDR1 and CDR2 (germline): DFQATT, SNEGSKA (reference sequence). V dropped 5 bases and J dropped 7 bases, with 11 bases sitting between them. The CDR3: CSAYFGIEAFF. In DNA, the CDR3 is TGCAGTGCTTATTTCGGGATTGAAGCTTTCTTT.

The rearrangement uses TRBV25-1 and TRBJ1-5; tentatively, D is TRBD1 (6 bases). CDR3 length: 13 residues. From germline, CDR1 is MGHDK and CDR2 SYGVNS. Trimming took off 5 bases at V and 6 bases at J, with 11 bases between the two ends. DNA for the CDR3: TGTGCCAGCAGTTTACAGGGCGGTCAGCCCCAGCATTTT. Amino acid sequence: CASSLQGGQPQHF.

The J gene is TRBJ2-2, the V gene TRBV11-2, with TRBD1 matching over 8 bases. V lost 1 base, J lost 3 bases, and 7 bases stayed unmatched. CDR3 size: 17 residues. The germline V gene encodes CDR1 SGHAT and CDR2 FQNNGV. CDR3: CASSLARGRSDTGELFF. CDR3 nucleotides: TGTGCCAGCAGCTTAGCCAGGGGGCGCTCGGACACCGGGGAGCTGTTTTTT.

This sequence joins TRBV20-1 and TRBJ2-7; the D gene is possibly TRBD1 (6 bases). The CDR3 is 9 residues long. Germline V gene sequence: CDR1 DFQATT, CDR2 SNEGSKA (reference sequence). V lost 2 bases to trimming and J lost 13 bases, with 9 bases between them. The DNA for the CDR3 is TGCAGTGCTAGAAGGACAGTCTACTTC. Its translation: CSARRTVYF.

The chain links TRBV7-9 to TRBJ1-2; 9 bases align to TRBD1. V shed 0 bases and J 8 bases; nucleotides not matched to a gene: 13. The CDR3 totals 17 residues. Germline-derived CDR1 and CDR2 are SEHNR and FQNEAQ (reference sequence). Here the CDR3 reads CASSLAGATGGTGGYTF. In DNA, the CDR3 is TGTGCCAGCAGCTTAGCAGGCGCGACAGGGGGGACGGGCGGCTACACCTTC.

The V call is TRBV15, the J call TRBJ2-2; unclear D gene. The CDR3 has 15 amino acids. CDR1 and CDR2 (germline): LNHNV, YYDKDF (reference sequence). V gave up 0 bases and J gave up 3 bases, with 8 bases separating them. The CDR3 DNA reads TGTGCCACCAGCAGAGATACTCGGGACACCGGGGAGCTGTTTTTT. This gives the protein CATSRDTRDTGELFF.

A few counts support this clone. The chain's CDR3 is CASRPRDTGELFF. CDR3 sequence (DNA): TGCGCCAGCAGACCCCGAGACACCGGGGAGCTGTTTTTT. The chain is built from TRBV4-1 and TRBJ2-2; D remains unclear. The CDR3 contains 13 residues. V dropped 6 bases and J dropped 3 bases, with 8 bases sitting between them. Germline V gives CDR1 MGHRA, CDR2 YSYEKL.

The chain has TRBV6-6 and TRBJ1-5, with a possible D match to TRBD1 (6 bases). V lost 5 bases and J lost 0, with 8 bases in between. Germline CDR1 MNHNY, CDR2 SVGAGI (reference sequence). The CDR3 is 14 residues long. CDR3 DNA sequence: TGTGCCAGCAGTACAGGGAATAGCAATCAGCCCCAGCATTTT. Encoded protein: CASSTGNSNQPQHF.